Listed here is a single TCR beta chain. Its binding antigen is unknown. No base quality information exists; no much larger clone differs at one position. This sample was included in a study of read filtering for tumor transcriptome and immune sequencing (dated by TCRdb to between 2020 and 2021). In terms of the full investigation: The cohort consisted of 17 to 20 male and approximately 14 female patients, with a mean age of about 66 years and an age range of about 40 to 85. By revised international staging, eight or nine patients were R-ISS I, 15 to 20 were R-ISS II and more than five were R-ISS III. Whole-transcriptome libraries were prepared with the TruSeq RNA Access Library Prep Kit after DNase treatment. As a main aim, a read-filtering strategy for immune repertoire data was addressed, with the specific question being whether clonotypes supported by a single read should be removed. TCR-region mapped reads per sample ranged from about 3.5 to 11 million with IR-seq versus only about 75 to 1,400 with RNA-seq. TCR repertoires obtained by targeted immune repertoire sequencing and by bulk whole-transcriptome sequencing performed on the same bone marrow samples were compared.

For CDR1 and CDR2, the germline V gene (reference sequence) lists SGHAT and FQDESV. V was cut back by 1 base and J by 0 bases, leaving a gap of 13 bases between them. Inclusive of the bounding cysteine and phenylalanine, the CDR3 is 17 residues long. Only CDR3 DNA remains: 51 bases, in frame from the first base. General conclusions and limits of the study: IR-seq captured clonotypes at much higher depth and more reliably than RNA-seq, and smaller IR-seq throughput sufficed to identify most shared clonotypes. In IR-seq, single-read clonotypes were around four fifths of clonotypes but approximately 3.5% of total reads; in RNA-seq they were roughly 72% of clonotypes and 35% to 50% of reads. Rather than purified T cells, the sorted CD138-negative fraction was a mixed bone marrow immune population. When single-read clonotypes were removed, the proportions of shared clonotypes in IR-seq and RNA-seq correlated more strongly.

TCR libraries were built from roughly 400 ng RNA with the Immunoverse kit, using molecular barcoded adaptors covering alpha/delta and beta/gamma chains. TCR library preparation used the same RNA that was used for transcriptome sequencing. Sequencing of the TCR libraries was done on an Illumina HiSeq 4000 with 2 x 150 cycles. The published analysis was carried out like this. With MiXCR, TCR reads were aligned to human V, D, J and C references and assembled into CDR3 clonotypes, with quality filtering and error correction included. Clonotype counts and gene usage diversity were analyzed with the tcR package in R. For inspection of raw mapping reads, RNA-seq reads were mapped by STAR aligner version 2.5.3a onto GRCh37 of the human genome. To test how sequencing depth affected the clonotypes detected, IR-seq fastq files were randomly downsampled with Seqtk 1.3. TCRdb ran its own pipeline on the public reads, namely fastp trimming at Q25 and MiXCR clone calling, and kept in-frame beta chains. CDR3 protein sequences are deduplicated, and each keeps its most common genes and DNA. It is TCRdb's table, rather than the study itself, that gives the V and J calls and clone size. Recorded for this sample are 35,000 to 40,000 distinct CDR3 sequences; around 13% of them occurred a single time. 27% of the sample goes to the ten largest clones.

Each patient had bone marrow sampled at the time of active disease. Ficoll-Hypaque density gradient centrifugation was used to isolate bone marrow mononuclear cells. Myeloma plasma cells were removed and CD138-negative cells were obtained by negative selection following labeling with CD138 magnetic microbeads on a MACS separator. Flow cytometry with CD138 antibodies on an Attune NxT was used to check how pure the isolated cells were. Total RNA was extracted with TRIzol reagent and quantified with a NanoDrop spectrophotometer. For each patient, paired RNA-seq and IR-seq were run on the CD138-negative bone marrow sample from that patient.

Sequencing was performed on a population of CD138-negative cells sorted from bone marrow. What the cell subset or site label conveys for this sample: bone marrow mononuclear cells depleted of CD138+ plasma/myeloma cells by negative magnetic selection. This sequence was found in a donor at least 40 years old with multiple myeloma. The chain was built from TRBV11-1 and TRBJ2-1, with the D segment possibly TRBD1 or TRBD2, each aligning over 5 bases. The encoded CDR3 is CASSLGGWDPSYNEQFF. The nucleotide sequence is given as TGTGCCAGCAGCTTAGGGGGGTGGGACCCCTCCTACAATGAGCAGTTCTTC.